This TCR beta chain came from a study of T cells in Graves' hyperthyroidism and ophthalmopathy. At the level of the study: Peripheral blood was drawn at first diagnosis, prior to all treatment. Study findings and constraints: Among thyroid clonotypes expanded above 0.001, most also appeared in blood.

Diagnostic decisions used clinical symptoms, serum thyroxine and TRAb, thyroid ultrasound and orbital computed tomography. PBMCs were derived from roughly 10 ml fresh peripheral blood. This clonotype has ten or more counts. The antigen remains unidentified. Researchers amplified the TCR beta CDR3 regions from RNA transcripts. The HTBI primer set drove a first-round RT-PCR of the TCR CDR3. TCRdb re-analysed the multiplex PCR reads in MiXCR, keeping a single row per CDR3 protein. The sample includes approximately 610,000 distinct CDR3 sequences, roughly 14% of them seen just once. The germline V and J ends were trimmed by 6 bases and 1 base, with 14 bases remaining between them. CDR3 length equals 15 residues.

The clonotype comes from a woman aged 35 to 49 with Graves' ophthalmopathy. The chain carries TRBV12-3 or TRBV12-4 and TRBJ2-3, with TRBD2 as a possible D gene (5 bases). The material sequenced was blood. The CDR3 DNA sequence: TGTGCCAGCAGGCTAACGGGGTCCGGCACAGATACGCAGTATTTT. Its protein product is CASRLTGSGTDTQYF.